The rows below give T cell receptor beta chains drawn from one sample of a study of T-cell reconstitution after alpha-beta-depleted transplantation in children. TCRdb re-called the PCR reads with MiXCR, one entry per CDR3 protein. The table has around 600,000 distinct CDR3 sequences, roughly 15% seen once. Sequencing was performed on PBMCs from the stem cell graft donor, taken from the stem cell graft. These receptor sequences come from a human donor who donated a stem cell graft to a child with acute myeloid leukemia. The conserved cysteine and the conserved F or W are not part of the CDR3 here.

V: TRBV5-6; CDR3: ASSLEGAGIGRSYNEQF
V: TRBV10-3; CDR3: AISENLDYEQY
V: TRBV12-3/TRBV12-4; CDR3: ASSLIGLSQPQH
V: TRBV20-1; CDR3: SARDSRGYQPQH
V: TRBV5-1; CDR3: ASSLGPRGDNQPQH
V: TRBV7-2; CDR3: ASRRQPMNTEAF
V: TRBV7-9; CDR3: ASSLAGLTDTQY
V: TRBV29-1; CDR3: SVVGMQGGSTDTQY
V: TRBV6-1; CDR3: ASQGGRGSYNEQF
V: TRBV29-1; CDR3: SERRAGNYNEQF
V: TRBV20-1; CDR3: SAANVAGESGEQF
V: TRBV29-1; CDR3: SAGGLAGAWGTDTQY
V: TRBV12-3/TRBV12-4; CDR3: ASSTLGGSPLH
V: TRBV7-2; CDR3: ASSLIFARNSPLH
V: TRBV7-9; CDR3: ASSSGTGVLNEQF
V: TRBV7-8; CDR3: ASSLGPHWREVAF
V: TRBV27; CDR3: ASNLRDRGSDTQY
V: TRBV4-3; CDR3: ASSLNYENTEAF
V: TRBV12-3/TRBV12-4; CDR3: ASSSGLGRSETQY
V: TRBV27; CDR3: ASSLGAEIPYNEQF
V: TRBV9; CDR3: ASSVEGQLNSPLH
V: TRBV4-2; CDR3: ASSPGPLESF
V: TRBV4-1; CDR3: ARIPGLESGGYT
V: TRBV7-2; CDR3: ASSSFQASGANVLT
V: TRBV6-1; CDR3: ASSEATDTQY
V: TRBV5-1; CDR3: ASSLLGGQDAYYEQY
V: TRBV5-5; CDR3: ASSLGHRTNYGYT
V: TRBV4-3; CDR3: ASSPGWDRRETQY
V: TRBV25-1; CDR3: ASSVGGTQETQY
V: TRBV12-3/TRBV12-4; CDR3: ASGDLSNQPQH
V: TRBV9; CDR3: ASSVSGAQHNEQF
V: TRBV20-1; CDR3: SAPTGANSPLH
V: TRBV11-2; CDR3: ASSSKYEQY
V: TRBV5-1; CDR3: ASSSGQPYEQY
V: TRBV12-3/TRBV12-4; CDR3: ASSRTSQPQH
V: TRBV20-1; CDR3: SAAVSGYSNQPQH
V: TRBV3-1; CDR3: ASSPEGSYGYT
V: TRBV2; CDR3: ASREDRAGANVLT
V: TRBV6-6; CDR3: ASSSGRGGEQF
V: TRBV12-3/TRBV12-4; CDR3: ASSPGIAGESYNEQF
V: TRBV6-1; CDR3: ASSEGGASLPQH
V: TRBV20-1; CDR3: SAWFPSSYEQY
V: TRBV20-1; CDR3: SARGRQDQPQH
V: TRBV20-1; CDR3: SARDRAGGSTDTQY
V: TRBV11-1; CDR3: ASSLRETGGDSPLH
V: TRBV4-2; CDR3: AMSPGLLGYT
V: TRBV12-3/TRBV12-4; CDR3: ASSYSGTGVPHEQY
V: TRBV4-3; CDR3: ASSQEWTVPYEQY
V: TRBV6-2/TRBV6-3; CDR3: ASSYEGLAGAGELF
V: TRBV7-6; CDR3: ASSTNQGLTDTQY
V: TRBV20-1; CDR3: SARGPGGSLNTGELF
V: TRBV5-1; CDR3: ASSLARQEQF